The 32 T cell receptor beta chains listed next were all sequenced from one sample in a study of T cell repertoires in cytomegalovirus infection. TCRdb re-called the reads through MiXCR, storing one row per CDR3 protein. The data contain some 940,000 distinct CDR3 sequences, roughly 30% of them singletons. These TCRs are of unknown antigen specificity. The sample in question was cultured CD8+ T cells from PBMCs, obtained from culture after CMV antigen stimulation. The receptors were gathered from a human donor in good health (CMV status not recorded). Some clones in this sample may be carry-over from other donors' samples.

The chain employs TRBV20-1 and TRBJ1-1, with a weak D call TRBD1 (6 bases). The CDR3 sequence is 13 residues long. With 3 bases removed from V and 8 bases from J, the gap between germline ends came to 16 bases. Germline CDR1 reads DFQATT; CDR2 reads SNEGSKA (reference sequence). CDR3 sequence reads: CSARDWGPREAFF. The CDR3 DNA sequence: TGCAGTGCTAGGGACTGGGGGCCGAGGGAAGCTTTCTTT.

The chain couples TRBV11-2 to TRBJ2-7; weak D call: TRBD1 (5 bases). The V gene's germline CDR1 is SGHAT and CDR2 FQNNGV. The CDR3 has 13 amino acids. Trimming left V 1 base short and J 6 bases short, with 10 bases between. Here the CDR3 reads CASSLVGRVEQYF. The CDR3 bases are TGTGCCAGCAGCTTAGTTGGCAGGGTCGAGCAGTACTTC. Based on the CDR3 plus reference TRBV11-2 and TRBJ2-7, the full variable domain is EAGVAQSPRYKIIEKRQSVAFWCNPISGHATLYWYQQILGQGPKLLIQFQNNGVVDDSQLPKDRFSAERLKGVDSTLKIQPAKLEDSAVYLCASSLVGRVEQYFGPGTRLTVT.

This clonotype was detected only a few times. The chain couples TRBV2 to TRBJ1-1, with D possibly matching TRBD1 (5 bases). The ends were cut back, 0 bases at V and 0 bases at J, with 8 bases in the middle. The CDR3 consists of 15 residues. Per germline, CDR1 SNHLY and CDR2 FYNNEI. The CDR3 loop reads CASSEADRMNTEAFF. The CDR3 coding sequence is TGTGCCAGCAGTGAAGCAGACAGAATGAACACTGAAGCTTTCTTT.

This chain connects TRBV9 to TRBJ1-3; the D gene is possibly TRBD1 (5 bases). CDR3 length equals 14 residues. V lost 0 bases and J lost 2, with 6 bases in between. The germline V gene encodes CDR1 SGDLS and CDR2 YYNGEE. The CDR3 DNA reads as TGTGCCAGCAGCGTAGGGGGGACTGGAAACACCATATATTTT. Protein product: CASSVGGTGNTIYF.

J is TRBJ2-1 and V is TRBV7-6; 8 bases line up with TRBD1. The CDR3 loop spans 18 amino acids. The germline V gene encodes CDR1 SGHVS and CDR2 FNYEAQ. V lost 4 bases and J lost 7; bases outside the gene matches: 18. CDR3 protein: CASSSPGSGQGISNEQFF. The CDR3 nucleotides read TGTGCCAGCAGCTCCCCCGGCTCCGGACAGGGAATATCTAATGAGCAGTTCTTC. The variable domain in full, with the rest retrieved from reference TRBV7-6 and TRBJ2-1, is GAGVSQSPRYKVTKRGQDVALRCDPISGHVSLYWYRQALGQGPEFLTYFNYEAQQDKSGLPNDRFSAERPEGSISTLTIQRTEQRDSAMYRCASSSPGSGQGISNEQFFGPGTRLTVL.

This clonotype was counted a few times. The chain is built from TRBV7-8 and TRBJ1-2; TRBD1 aligns across 8 bases. The CDR3 consists of 15 residues. Germline V gene sequence: CDR1 SGHVS, CDR2 FQNEAQ. Trimming took 5 bases from V and 4 from J; bases not matched to a gene: 9. The CDR3 loop reads CASSPRTGTSYGYTF. The CDR3 DNA sequence: TGTGCCAGCAGCCCCCGGACAGGGACCTCCTATGGCTACACCTTC.

This clonotype was found a few times. The rearrangement links TRBV15 to TRBJ2-2; TRBD1 might be the D (5 bases). CDR1 and CDR2 from the germline V gene are LNHNV and YYDKDF (reference sequence). This CDR3 is 14 amino acids long. The V end lost 2 bases, the J end lost 6 bases, and 10 bases lay between the germline ends. The CDR3 reads CATSRPQGAGELFF. The CDR3 nucleotides are TGTGCCACCAGCAGACCGCAGGGCGCCGGGGAGCTGTTTTTT.

The chain carries TRBV6-2 or TRBV6-3 and TRBJ2-5, with unresolved D. V lost 5 bases, J lost 1 base, and 23 bases lay in between. CDR3 length equals 18 residues. Per the germline V gene, CDR1 is MNHEY and CDR2 is SVGEGT. The CDR3, as DNA: TGTGCCAGCAGTGAACAGTCGATGGCGAGGACCGCCCAAGAGACCCAGTACTTC. This encodes CASSEQSMARTAQETQYF.

This clonotype was observed once. A junction boundary mismatches the germline segment, possibly from a read error. The J gene is TRBJ2-1, the V gene TRBV10-2, with TRBD2 matching over 12 bases. This CDR3 comprises 15 residues. Germline V CDR1 and CDR2: WSHSY, SAAADI. CDR3 in amino acids: CTSSDLLAGGNEQFF. CDR3 sequence (DNA): TGCACCAGCAGTGATTTACTAGCGGGGGGCAATGAGCAGTTCTTC.

V and J are TRBV6-6 and TRBJ2-3; TRBD2 matches at 12 bases. The CDR3 spans 17 residues. J gave up 4 bases and V 7 bases, and 12 bases lay outside the gene matches. Germline CDR1 MNHNY, CDR2 SVGAGI (reference sequence). The CDR3, as DNA: TGTGCCAGCACCCTACGGGCTAGCGGGGGGGCGGCAGATACGCAGTATTTT. Residues: CASTLRASGGAADTQYF.

Many counts were recorded for this clonotype. The gene calls are TRBV7-9 and TRBJ2-4; 7 nucleotides agree with TRBD1. There are 14 residues in the CDR3. CDR1 is SEHNR, CDR2 FQNEAQ, per germline (reference sequence). V dropped 1 base and J dropped 3; count of bases not matched to a gene: 0. The CDR3 loop is CASSLGDSKNIQYF. CDR3 sequence (DNA): TGTGCCAGCAGCTTAGGGGACAGCAAAAACATTCAGTACTTC.

This chain uses TRBV2 with TRBJ2-2, with TRBD2 identical over 10 bases. The J segment lost 6 bases and the V segment lost 8 bases, leaving 9 bases of the junction unmatched. CDR1 SNHLY and CDR2 FYNNEI come from the germline V gene. CDR3 length: 15 amino acids. The CDR3 region has the DNA TGTGCCAGCTTGTTCCCGGGACTAGCGCCCGGGGAGCTGTTTTTT. It translates to CASLFPGLAPGELFF.

The CDR3 loop reads CASSPTDWTEAFF. Here the CDR3 DNA reads TGTGCCAGCAGCCCCACGGACTGGACTGAAGCTTTCTTT. The chain combines TRBV9 with TRBJ1-1; D call uncertain. The V gene's germline CDR1 is SGDLS and CDR2 YYNGEE. V was cut by 4 bases and J by 5 bases, with 12 bases left in between. This CDR3 is 13 amino acids long.

The rearrangement uses TRBV13 and TRBJ2-7; 14 bases are shared with TRBD2. The CDR3 is 19 residues long. Per the germline V gene, CDR1 is PRHDT and CDR2 is FYEKMQ (reference sequence). J lost 0 bases, V lost 4 bases, and 11 bases had no gene match. Written as DNA, the CDR3 is TGTGCCAGCAGCTCCGCGGATCCGGGACTAGCGGGGGTCTCCTACGAGCAGTACTTC. Its protein product is CASSSADPGLAGVSYEQYF.

This clonotype was picked up many times. V is TRBV7-9 and J is TRBJ2-7, with D possibly matching TRBD1 (5 bases). This CDR3 is 13 amino acids long. V was clipped by 1 base and J by 3 bases, with 7 bases between them. The germline gives CDR1 SEHNR, CDR2 FQNEAQ (reference sequence). CDR3 amino acids: CASSLEGIYEQYV. The CDR3 DNA reads as TGTGCCAGCAGCTTAGAGGGGATCTACGAGCAGTACGTC.

This chain uses TRBV28 with TRBJ2-3, with unresolved D. The CDR3 spans 15 residues. The V gene's germline CDR1 is MDHEN and CDR2 SYDVKM. V was shortened by 1 base and J by 2 bases, with 10 bases between the two germline ends. The CDR3 sequence is CASSLLQIITDTQYF. In DNA form, the CDR3 reads TGTGCCAGCAGTTTATTACAGATCATCACAGATACGCAGTATTTT.

V usage is TRBV27 and J usage is TRBJ1-4; D is ambiguous. The CDR3 has 16 residues. From germline, CDR1 is MNHEY and CDR2 SMNVEV (reference sequence). The V gene lost 2 bases and the J gene lost 0 bases, with 10 bases spanning the gap. The CDR3 reads CASSLLPYATNEKLFF. CDR3 DNA sequence: TGTGCCAGCAGTTTACTGCCGTATGCAACTAATGAAAAACTGTTTTTT.

The V and J genes are TRBV2 and TRBJ2-2, with D possibly TRBD1 on 6 matching bases. Germline CDR1 SNHLY, CDR2 FYNNEI. The CDR3 runs 20 residues. The ends were cut back, 1 base at V and 1 base at J, with 22 bases in the middle. This CDR3 reads CASSEVLQGENKWNTGELFF. Here the CDR3 DNA reads TGTGCCAGCAGTGAAGTTCTACAGGGAGAAAACAAATGGAACACCGGGGAGCTGTTTTTT.

This clonotype has at least ten counts. The rearrangement joins TRBV7-8 to TRBJ2-5, with TRBD1 identical over 8 bases. The junction had 13 bases not matched to a gene; V was cut back by 2 bases and J by 2 bases. Germline-derived CDR1 and CDR2 are SGHVS and FQNEAQ. This CDR3 contains 18 residues. CDR3 coding DNA: TGTGCCAGCAGCTTATACCCAAAACAGGGGGGTCGGCAAGAGACCCAGTACTTC. Protein product: CASSLYPKQGGRQETQYF.

This clonotype showed up many times. The chain links TRBV7-2 to TRBJ2-1; 8 bases are a match to TRBD1. The germline V gene encodes CDR1 SGHTA and CDR2 FQGNSA. V shed 1 base and J 0 bases; nucleotides not matched to a gene: 2. This CDR3 contains 16 residues. Here the CDR3 DNA reads TGTGCCAGCAGCTTAGTGGACAGGGTCTCCTACAATGAGCAGTTCTTC. Its translation is CASSLVDRVSYNEQFF. The full variable domain, rest sourced from reference TRBV7-2 and TRBJ2-1, is GAGVSQSPSNKVTEKGKDVELRCDPISGHTALYWYRQSLGQGLEFLIYFQGNSAPDKSGLPSDRFSAERTGGSVSTLTIQRTQQEDSAVYLCASSLVDRVSYNEQFFGPGTRLTVL.

The V gene is TRBV12-3 or TRBV12-4, the J gene TRBJ2-1; D unclear. Trimming stripped 5 bases from V and 0 bases from J, with 11 bases between. The CDR3 is made up of 15 amino acids. CDR3 sequence (DNA): TGTGCCAGCAGTCCCTCAGTTGGCTCCTACAATGAGCAGTTCTTC. It translates to CASSPSVGSYNEQFF.

This clonotype was observed many times. V and J are TRBV7-6 and TRBJ1-1; no firm D call. Trimming stripped 8 bases from V and 2 bases from J, with 12 bases between. The germline gives CDR1 SGHVS, CDR2 FNYEAQ. The CDR3 has 13 amino acids. The CDR3 DNA reads as TGTGCCAGCCGGCGAACGGTCAACACTGAAGCTTTCTTT. This encodes CASRRTVNTEAFF.

J is TRBJ1-2 and V is TRBV29-1, with D possibly TRBD1 on 5 matching bases. From germline, CDR1 is SQVTM and CDR2 ANQGSEA. CDR3 length equals 11 residues. Trimming removed 6 bases at V and 5 bases at J, with 10 bases between. The CDR3, as DNA: TGCAGCGTCTGGCAGGGATATGGCTACACCTTC. It encodes CSVWQGYGYTF.

The V gene is TRBV28, the J gene TRBJ1-1; D remains ambiguous. Germline V gives CDR1 MDHEN, CDR2 SYDVKM. The CDR3 contains 15 residues. V was shortened by 3 bases and J by 5 bases, with 16 bases between the two germline ends. CDR3 DNA sequence: TGTGCCAGCAGTTTGGCCGGAACCCTGGATACTGAAGCTTTCTTT. The encoded protein is CASSLAGTLDTEAFF.

This chain connects TRBV10-3 to TRBJ1-3; D gene ambiguous. V was cut by 3 bases and J by 4 bases, with 13 bases left in between. CDR1 is ENHRY, CDR2 SYGVKD, per germline. The CDR3 has 15 amino acids. The CDR3: CAISDWQREGNTIYF. Written as DNA, the CDR3 is TGTGCCATCAGTGACTGGCAGAGAGAAGGAAACACCATATATTTT.

The chain carries TRBV7-9 and TRBJ2-3, with D hard to call. The V gene lost 7 bases and the J gene lost 5 bases, with 7 bases spanning the gap. Germline lookup yields CDR1 SEHNR and CDR2 FQNEAQ (reference sequence). This CDR3 spans 11 amino acids. CDR3 bases: TGTGCCAGCACCACGGTAGATACGCAGTATTTT. Amino acid sequence: CASTTVDTQYF.

This clonotype was seen ten or more times. V is TRBV7-6 and J is TRBJ2-1; D gene unclear. The CDR3 spans 16 residues. Trimming left V 0 bases short and J 0 bases short, with 9 bases between. Germline CDR1 is SGHVS and CDR2 is FNYEAQ. The CDR3 nucleotides are TGTGCCAGCAGCTTAGCGCTATTCCCCTCCTACAATGAGCAGTTCTTC. Its translation is CASSLALFPSYNEQFF.

J is TRBJ1-6 and V is TRBV27, with 9 bases identical to TRBD1. Germline V lookup: CDR1 MNHEY, CDR2 SMNVEV (reference sequence). Trimming removed 5 bases from V and 6 bases from J; junction bases left unmatched: 5. This CDR3 is built from 15 residues. DNA of the CDR3: TGTGCCAGCAGTAAAACAGGGGGCCTTAATTCACCCCTCCACTTT. This translates into CASSKTGGLNSPLHF.

The genes are TRBV12-3 or TRBV12-4 and TRBJ1-1, with 7 bases fitting TRBD1. The junction had 12 bases not matched to a gene; V was cut back by 4 bases and J by 1 base. This CDR3 has 17 residues. This CDR3 reads CASSSRPGTAPNTEAFF. The CDR3 DNA reads as TGTGCCAGCAGTTCACGACCTGGGACAGCCCCGAACACTGAAGCTTTCTTT.

This clonotype has more than one count but fewer than ten. The gene calls are TRBV11-2 and TRBJ2-1; 12 bases fit TRBD1. CDR1 SGHAT and CDR2 FQNNGV come from the germline V gene. The CDR3 totals 14 residues. Losses at the gene ends were 3 bases for V and 10 bases for J; bases not matched to a gene: 4. The CDR3 loop reads CASSFGTGGREQFF. The CDR3 region has the DNA TGTGCCAGCAGCTTTGGGACAGGGGGCAGGGAGCAGTTCTTC.

This clonotype has a handful of counts. J is TRBJ2-5 and V is TRBV7-6; 11 bases fit TRBD1. Germline CDR1 reads SGHVS; CDR2 reads FNYEAQ. The V gene end was trimmed by 4 bases and the J gene end by 5 bases; junction bases not matched to a gene: 12. The CDR3 length is 17 residues. Written as DNA, the CDR3 is TGTGCCAGCAGCTCCGGGGTGGACAGGGGGCTCGGGGAGACCCAGTACTTC. This sequence encodes CASSSGVDRGLGETQYF.

The gene calls are TRBV19 and TRBJ1-1; D might be TRBD1 (5 bases). Germline lookup yields CDR1 LNHDA and CDR2 SQIVND (reference sequence). CDR3 length: 13 residues. V was trimmed by 8 bases and J by 4 bases, leaving 14 bases between them. Here the CDR3 reads CASGWAGFTEAFF. The DNA for the CDR3 is TGTGCCAGTGGGTGGGCAGGGTTCACTGAAGCTTTCTTT.